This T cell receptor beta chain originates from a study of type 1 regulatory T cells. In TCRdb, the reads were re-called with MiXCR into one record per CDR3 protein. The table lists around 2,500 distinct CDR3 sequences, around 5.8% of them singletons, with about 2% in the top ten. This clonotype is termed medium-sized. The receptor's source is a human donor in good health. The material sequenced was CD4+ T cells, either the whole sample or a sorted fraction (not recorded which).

The CDR3 sequence: CASSLGVSYTEAFF. In DNA, the CDR3 is TGTGCCAGCAGTTTAGGGGTTAGCTACACTGAAGCTTTCTTT. The chain couples TRBV28 to TRBJ1-1; D call uncertain. The CDR3 totals 14 residues. Looked up from germline, CDR1 is MDHEN and CDR2 is SYDVKM. Trimming took 2 bases from V and 3 from J, leaving 10 bases between them.